The rows below give T cell receptor beta chains drawn from one sample of a study of blood T cell repertoires in COVID-19. Assay used: immunoSEQ multiplex PCR; TCRdb lists only in-frame clones, some missing. The sample has approximately 170,000 clones, 80% to 90% seen once. Sequencing was done on a sample of peripheral blood. The receptors come from a man in his late teens or twenties who had recovered from COVID-19. Both conserved end residues are part of each CDR3. The order of the fields is clone size, V gene, D gene, J gene, CDR3 DNA, CDR3 protein. The D gene is left open where the match is weak. Some rows have no size entry. The others give once, few or many, or a class for an expanded clone.

>NA|TRBV11-2|TRBD1|TRBJ1-6
TGTGCCAGCAGTAGACAGGGGAATAATTCACCCCTCCACTTT
CASSRQGNNSPLHF
>NA|TRBV19|TRBD2|TRBJ2-1
TGTGCCAGTAGTAGGGGACTAGACTACAATGAGCAGTTCTTC
CASSRGLDYNEQFF
>once|TRBV3-1/TRBV3-2|TRBD1|TRBJ1-5
TGTGCCAGCAGCCATACCGGGACAGGGGGCTCCAATCAGCCCCAGCATTTT
CASSHTGTGGSNQPQHF
>few|TRBV29-1|NA|TRBJ2-5
TGCAGCGTTGAGGCGGGGCAGGGAGAGACCCAGTACTTC
CSVEAGQGETQYF
>NA|TRBV5-4|NA|TRBJ1-2
TGTGCCAGCAGCTTGGGTTCCGGGGGGCTCTATGGCTACACCTTC
CASSLGSGGLYGYTF
>NA|TRBV28|TRBD1|TRBJ1-2
TGTGCCAGCAGCTATCCCACCGGGGACAGGGGTCATGGCTACACCTTC
CASSYPTGDRGHGYTF
>NA|TRBV7-2|TRBD2|TRBJ2-7
TGTGCCAGCAGCTCAGAAGGGCTAGCGGGAGTCGAGCAGTACTTC
CASSSEGLAGVEQYF
>NA|TRBV5-6|NA|TRBJ2-2
TGTGCCAGCAGCCTCCTAGGCTCAGGGATTACCACCGGGGAGCTGTTTTTT
CASSLLGSGITTGELFF
>NA|TRBV6-5|TRBD1|TRBJ1-5
TGTGCCAGCCGAGGACAGGGGGCAAGCAATCAGCCCCAGCATTTT
CASRGQGASNQPQHF
>NA|TRBV9|TRBD2|TRBJ2-1
TGTGCCAGCAGCGTAGTTTCAAGCGGGAGGGCCGGAGAGCAGTTCTTC
CASSVVSSGRAGEQFF
>NA|TRBV5-6|NA|TRBJ1-4
TGTGCCAGCAGCTTCGACAGGCATGAAAAACTGTTTTTT
CASSFDRHEKLFF
>few|TRBV28|TRBD1|TRBJ2-1
TGTGCCAGCACCCGGGACAGGGGAAATAGCAATGAGCAGTTCTTC
CASTRDRGNSNEQFF